These 2 T cell receptor beta chains originate from one sample sequenced in a study of breast tumors, draining lymph nodes, adjacent tissues. TCRdb fed the multiplex PCR reads into MiXCR, producing one record per CDR3 protein. Here the sample spans approximately 150,000 distinct CDR3 sequences, over 25% being singletons. Samples came from axillary lymph nodes draining the breast cancer. The sequenced sample consisted of axillary lymph node tissue. Receptor source: a female donor with breast cancer. Some clones in this sample may be carry-over from other donors' samples.

This clonotype has ten or more counts. This chain connects TRBV6-5 to TRBJ1-5, with a weak D call TRBD1 (6 bases). The V end was cut by 7 bases, the J end by 4 bases, with 14 bases between. Germline-derived CDR1 and CDR2 are MNHEY and SVGAGI. This CDR3 has 14 residues. The CDR3 nucleotides read TGTGCCAGCACCCGGAGGCAGGGGAATCAGCCCCAGCATTTT. Amino acid sequence: CASTRRQGNQPQHF.

V is TRBV7-9 and J is TRBJ2-2, with 14 bases identical to TRBD2. Germline trimming cut 5 bases from V and 8 bases from J; bases unmatched to any gene: 7. This CDR3 region has 16 residues. Germline V lookup: CDR1 SEHNR, CDR2 FQNEAQ (reference sequence). The CDR3 spells CASSPGLAGVAGELFF. The CDR3 coding sequence is TGTGCCAGCAGCCCGGGACTAGCGGGAGTAGCGGGGGAGCTGTTTTTT.